A single sample is the source of the 10 T cell receptor beta chains below, sequenced in a study of regulatory T cells in long-lasting Graves disease. For TCR beta, libraries came from iRepertoire HTBI primers and Arm-PCR of CDR3 regions. TCRdb recomputed calls from the multiplex PCR reads with MiXCR, one row per CDR3 protein. The table shows hundreds of thousands of distinct CDR3 sequences, with about 22% occurring only once. This sample's time point: persistent/refractory GD, antithyroid drugs over 5 years with positive TRAb. The TCR library was prepared using RNA isolated from PBMCs. The specimen was peripheral blood mononuclear cells (PBMCs), collected when the disease was refractory, from a patient treated with antithyroid drugs. These TCRs come from a female donor with Graves disease.

This clonotype was detected only a few times. V and J are TRBV12-3 or TRBV12-4 and TRBJ2-7, with no clear D. Trimming removed 4 bases at V and 1 base at J, with 8 bases between. The CDR3 has 13 residues. CDR3 loop: CASSWGISYEQYF. In DNA, the CDR3 is TGTGCCAGCAGTTGGGGTATTTCCTACGAGCAGTACTTC.

The chain carries TRBV7-9 and TRBJ1-1; D not certain. Germline V gene lookup returns CDR1 SEHNR and CDR2 FQNEAQ (reference sequence). The V end was cut by 5 bases, the J end by 3 bases, with 13 bases between. The CDR3 is 14 residues long. The CDR3 region has the DNA TGTGCCAGCAGCCCGCCTCTTACCCACACTGAAGCTTTCTTT. Translation gives CASSPPLTHTEAFF.

This clonotype occurred many times. This rearrangement joins TRBV6-1 to TRBJ1-4; 9 bases fit TRBD1. CDR3 size: 15 residues. The germline gives CDR1 MNHNS, CDR2 SASEGT. V lost 6 bases and J lost 5; bases outside the gene matches: 7. The CDR3 DNA follows: TGTGCCAGCAGGAGGACAGGGGAGGGAAATGAAAAACTGTTTTTT. Encoded protein: CASRRTGEGNEKLFF.

The sample holds a few counts of this clonotype. This chain links TRBV10-3 with TRBJ2-3; the D gene could be TRBD1 or TRBD2 (5 bases each). Germline loops: CDR1 ENHRY, CDR2 SYGVKD. The CDR3 length is 18 residues. V was cut by 7 bases and J by 4 bases, with 27 bases left in between. CDR3 bases: TGTGCCATCAAGACAACTTCCACAGAGGGCAGGGACCCAGATACGCAGTATTTT. Residues: CAIKTTSTEGRDPDTQYF.

This clonotype was recorded many times. The chain uses TRBV24-1 and TRBJ1-4; 7 bases map to TRBD1. This CDR3 has 13 residues. Germline CDR1 is KGHDR and CDR2 is SFDVKD. Trimming cost V 12 bases and J 7 bases; bases outside gene matches: 10. CDR3 nucleotide sequence: TGTGCCGCCCAAGGGGGCGCCGGTGAAAAACTGTTTTTT. Amino acid sequence: CAAQGGAGEKLFF.

At least ten counts were recorded for this clonotype. V is TRBV12-3 or TRBV12-4 and J is TRBJ2-7, with 7 bases lining up with TRBD1. The CDR3 has 13 residues. V lost 3 bases, J lost 6 bases, and 5 bases stayed unmatched. CDR3 nucleotide sequence: TGTGCCAGCAGTTTGGTACAGGGGTTCGAGCAGTACTTC. Its protein product is CASSLVQGFEQYF.

The V gene is TRBV30, the J gene TRBJ1-1, with D maybe TRBD1 (6 bases). V was trimmed by 5 bases and J by 2 bases, leaving 12 bases between them. CDR3 length equals 13 residues. Germline V gene lookup returns CDR1 GTSNPN and CDR2 SVGIG (reference sequence). Here the CDR3 DNA reads TGTGCCTGGGGGACACAACTTAACACTGAAGCTTTCTTT. Translating it yields CAWGTQLNTEAFF.

This clonotype has just a few counts. V is TRBV5-6 and J is TRBJ1-5; 9 bases are shared with TRBD1. The CDR3 consists of 17 residues. Germline values: CDR1 SGHDT, CDR2 YYEEEE. V shed 1 base, J shed 2 bases, and the junction held 7 bases outside the gene matches. DNA for the CDR3: TGTGCCAGCAGCTTGCTTGCGGGACAGGGCGGCAATCAGCCCCAGCATTTT. Translation gives CASSLLAGQGGNQPQHF.

At least ten counts were recorded for this clonotype. The CDR3 nucleotides read TGTGCCACCAGTGATCTACAGGGGAATCAAGAGACCCAGTACTTC. Protein product: CATSDLQGNQETQYF. J is TRBJ2-5 and V is TRBV24-1, with TRBD1 identical over 7 bases. The CDR3 loop spans 15 amino acids. V shed 3 bases, J shed 2 bases, and the junction held 5 bases outside the gene matches. CDR1 is KGHDR and CDR2 is SFDVKD in the germline V gene.

This clonotype was counted a few times. The gene calls are TRBV3-1 and TRBJ1-5; the match to TRBD1 covers 7 bases. Unmatched junction bases numbered 12, after V lost 1 base and J lost 9 bases. The CDR3 has 16 residues. In germline, CDR1 is LGHDT, CDR2 YNNKEL (reference sequence). As DNA, the CDR3 is TGTGCCAGCAGCCAAGGGACAGGCGGGGTTCATGGGCCCCAGCATTTT. Residues: CASSQGTGGVHGPQHF.